This T cell receptor (beta chain) came from a study of a mutant IDH1 vaccine in newly diagnosed glioma. At the level of the study: There were 62.5% males and around 38% females among treated patients, whose mean age was approximately 38 years. It was radiotherapy, temozolomide, or both that patients received previously, with most receiving both. Study-wide findings and caveats: Immune responses induced by the vaccine were seen in about 93% of patients, spanning multiple MHC alleles.

The time point is: baseline, week 1 (first vaccination visit). Treatment in this sample: pre-vaccination baseline after standard-of-care therapy. Sequencing used immunoSEQ multiplex PCR; TCRdb keeps in-frame clones, though not all of them. The data show around 15,000 clones, around four fifths seen once. Trimming took 2 bases from V and 4 from J; bases not matched to a gene: 8. Germline V CDR1 and CDR2: SGHAT, FQNNGV. The CDR3 is 18 residues long. In regard to this clone: The antigen is unknown.

This chain links TRBV11-2 with TRBJ1-4; TRBD1 matches at 12 bases. The sequencing here drew on PBMCs, taken from a glioma patient treated with radiotherapy, temozolomide or both. This clonotype was sampled from a man aged 40-49 years with glioma. The CDR3 DNA is TGTGCCAGCAGCTTACCGGGACAGGGGGCGACCCTTAATGAAAAACTGTTTTTT. This translates into CASSLPGQGATLNEKLFF.